Listed below are T cell receptor beta chains from one sample, sequenced in a study of blood T cell repertoires in COVID-19. Here immunoSEQ multiplex PCR was the method, and the copy in TCRdb shows in-frame clones only, minus some. The profile covers 200,000 to 250,000 clones, with around four fifths appearing a single time and less than 9.5% taken by the ten largest. The material sequenced was peripheral blood. All receptors derive from a woman older than 75 with COVID-19, enrolled during active disease. The CDR3 runs from the conserved cysteine through the conserved F or W.

>TRBV18|TRBJ2-4
CASSPSWDNRGSVDIQYF
>TRBV28|TRBJ2-7
CASKGQGDSSYEQYF
>TRBV2|TRBJ2-5
CASNPRSWFTVETQYF
>TRBV11-3|TRBJ2-1
CASSLKGGSNHEQFF
>TRBV6-5|TRBJ1-1
CASSYSGGKITEAFF
>TRBV7-2|TRBJ1-4
CASSLGTAYNEKLFF
>TRBV28|TRBJ2-3
CASSFGRVGTDTQYF
>TRBV5-1|TRBJ2-1
CASSSQPPEPRVNEQFF
>TRBV7-9|TRBJ2-2
CASSLSPAGELFF
>TRBV27|TRBJ1-5
CASSLSYLGGVPQHF
>TRBV12-3/TRBV12-4|TRBJ1-2
CASSLLGEEGYTF
>TRBV19|TRBJ2-2
CASSMSTGSNTGELFF
>TRBV4-1|TRBJ1-2
CASSLREADGYTF
>TRBV12-3/TRBV12-4|TRBJ1-2
CASSLPGNYGYTF
>TRBV5-1|TRBJ2-7
CASSLADRLSYEQYF
>TRBV5-1|TRBJ1-1
CASSLERTGGTEAFF
>TRBV11-2|TRBJ2-2
CASSLDRTGLAGTGELFF
>TRBV9|TRBJ1-2
CASSVAQNYGYTF
>TRBV28|TRBJ1-5
CASSREQTYQPQHF
>TRBV27|TRBJ2-7
CASQEALSYEQYF
>TRBV5-4|TRBJ2-7
CASSLSGGVYYEQYF
>TRBV5-5|TRBJ1-1
CASSFTGQQSTEAFF
>TRBV6-5|TRBJ2-7
CASSYSQGDRSYEQYF
>TRBV2|TRBJ2-6
CASSTGSGANVLTF
>TRBV18|TRBJ2-7
CASFRGTGSYEQYF
>TRBV6-2/TRBV6-3|TRBJ2-2
CASSYDGRAHTGELFF
>TRBV6-5|TRBJ1-4
CASRRQGGTNEKLFF
>TRBV18|TRBJ2-7
CASSPPLAGPSYEQYF
>TRBV3-1/TRBV3-2|TRBJ1-1
CASSQERVSRGLNGAFF
>TRBV28|TRBJ1-1
CASSPSGTGREAFF
>TRBV5-4|TRBJ1-6
CASSLAFQGSSPLHF
>TRBV27|TRBJ1-3
CASSLGGLGGNTIYF
>TRBV19|TRBJ2-5
CASSIRAPETQYF
>TRBV6-2/TRBV6-3|TRBJ2-3
CASSSADTQYF
>TRBV19|TRBJ1-3
CASNPGQSSGNTIYF
>TRBV4-1|TRBJ1-6
CASSQPTGEGSPLHF
>TRBV6-5|TRBJ1-2
CVSSFGTGVGYTF
>TRBV6-5|TRBJ1-6
CASKPTPDNSPLHF
>TRBV11-2|TRBJ2-1
CASSLLAGAANEQFF
>TRBV6-5|TRBJ2-7
CASRTDGGPYEQYF
>TRBV10-3|TRBJ1-1
CAATRQGMNTEAFF
>TRBV18|TRBJ1-5
CASSPQEGWDQPQHF
>TRBV1|TRBJ2-7
CTSSQGAGWEFNEQYF
>TRBV6-5|TRBJ2-3
CASSYSRGNHGTQYF
>TRBV18|TRBJ2-6
CASSPYQQGLGRANVLTF
>TRBV27|TRBJ1-4
CASSLGLGRGNEKLFF
>TRBV25-1|TRBJ2-5
CASRTGIGETQYF
>TRBV6-5|TRBJ2-1
CASRLDGRASEEQFF
>TRBV29-1|TRBJ1-1
CSVEGSTGRPEAFF
>TRBV28|TRBJ1-6
CASSSGQGLNSPLHF